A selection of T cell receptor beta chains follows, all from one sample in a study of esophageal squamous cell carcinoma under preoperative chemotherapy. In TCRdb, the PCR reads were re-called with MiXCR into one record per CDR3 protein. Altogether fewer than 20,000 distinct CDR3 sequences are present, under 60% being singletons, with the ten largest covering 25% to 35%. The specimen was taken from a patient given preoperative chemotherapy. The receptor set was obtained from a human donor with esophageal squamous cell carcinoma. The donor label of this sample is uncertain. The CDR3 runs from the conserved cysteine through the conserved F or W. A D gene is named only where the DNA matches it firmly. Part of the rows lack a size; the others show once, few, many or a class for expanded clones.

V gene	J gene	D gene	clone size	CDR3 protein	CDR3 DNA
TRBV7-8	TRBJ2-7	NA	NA	CASSLAGLEQYF	TGTGCCAGCAGCTTAGCGGGGCTAGAGCAGTACTTC
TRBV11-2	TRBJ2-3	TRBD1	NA	CASSLETDRGRRDTQYF	TGTGCCAGCAGCTTAGAGACAGACAGGGGGCGCAGAGATACGCAGTATTTT
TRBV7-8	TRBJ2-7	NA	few	CASSLARGADYEQYF	TGTGCCAGCAGCTTAGCTAGGGGGGCGGACTACGAGCAGTACTTC
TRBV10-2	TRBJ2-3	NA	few	CASSGASPSTDTQYF	TGCGCCAGCAGTGGGGCGTCTCCTAGCACAGATACGCAGTATTTT
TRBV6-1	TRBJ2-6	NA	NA	CASSDQGTGANVLTF	TGTGCCAGCAGTGACCAGGGGACTGGGGCCAACGTCCTGACTTTC
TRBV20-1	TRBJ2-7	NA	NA	CSARVRGGKSSYEQYF	TGCAGTGCTAGAGTGAGGGGCGGGAAGAGCTCCTACGAGCAGTACTTC
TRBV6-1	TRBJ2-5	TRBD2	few	CASRSSGSRGETQYF	TGTGCCAGCAGAAGTAGCGGGTCCCGGGGAGAGACCCAGTACTTC
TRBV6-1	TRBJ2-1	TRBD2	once	CASTYISGSGNEQFF	TGTGCCAGCACCTATATCAGCGGGAGTGGGAATGAGCAGTTCTTC
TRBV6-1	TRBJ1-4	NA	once	CASRSYRVRDKKLFF	TGTGCCAGCAGATCGTACAGGGTTAGAGACAAAAAACTGTTTTTT
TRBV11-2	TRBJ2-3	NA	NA	CASSSTFRGSNTGTQYF	TGTGCCAGCAGCTCAACCTTTCGCGGGAGTAACACAGGGACGCAGTATTTT
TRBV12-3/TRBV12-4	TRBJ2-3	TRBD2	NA	CASSGGTSGGPDTQYF	TGTGCCAGCAGTGGGGGGACTAGCGGGGGACCAGATACGCAGTATTTT
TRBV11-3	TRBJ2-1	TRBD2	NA	CASSLGLAAFSYNEQFF	TGTGCCAGCAGCTTAGGCCTAGCGGCATTCTCCTACAATGAGCAGTTCTTC
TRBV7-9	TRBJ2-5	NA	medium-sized	CASSRIRDGVTQYF	TGTGCCAGCAGCCGAATCCGGGACGGGGTGACCCAGTACTTC
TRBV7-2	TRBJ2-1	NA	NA	CASSLFAGLSSYNEQFF	TGTGCCAGCAGCTTATTTGCGGGGCTCTCTTCCTACAATGAGCAGTTCTTC
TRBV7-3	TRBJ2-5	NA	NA	CASSLGQQETQYF	TGTGCCAGCAGCTTAGGTCAGCAAGAGACCCAGTACTTC
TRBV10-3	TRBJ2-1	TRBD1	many	CAISAGTGDWDEQFF	TGTGCCATCTCCGCCGGGACAGGGGATTGGGATGAGCAGTTCTTC
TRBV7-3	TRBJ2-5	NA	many	CASSLNSGRQETQYF	TGTGCCAGCAGCTTAAATAGCGGCAGACAAGAGACCCAGTACTTC
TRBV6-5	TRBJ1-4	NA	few	CASSSETVIATNEKLFF	TGTGCCAGCAGTTCGGAGACAGTTATTGCAACTAATGAAAAACTGTTTTTT
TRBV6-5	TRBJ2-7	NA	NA	CASSTHRADEQYF	TGTGCCAGCAGTACTCACAGGGCGGACGAGCAGTACTTC
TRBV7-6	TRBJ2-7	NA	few	CASSLGRSSYEQYF	TGTGCCAGCAGCTTAGGACGGAGCTCCTACGAGCAGTACTTC
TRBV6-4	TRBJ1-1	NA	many	CASSPRGGLAGAFF	TGTGCCAGCAGTCCTCGCGGAGGGTTGGCCGGGGCTTTCTTT
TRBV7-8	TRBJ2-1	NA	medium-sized	CASSRSSGSYNEQFF	TGTGCCAGCAGCCGAAGCAGTGGCTCCTACAATGAGCAGTTCTTC
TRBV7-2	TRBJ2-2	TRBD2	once	CASSLLAGSTGKQFF	TGTGCCAGCAGCTTACTAGCGGGAAGCACCGGGAAGCAGTTTTTT
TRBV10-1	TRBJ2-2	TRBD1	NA	CASRQGTRTEEQFF	TGCGCCAGCAGACAGGGGACGCGCACCGAGGAGCAGTTTTTT
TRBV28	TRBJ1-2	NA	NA	CASSLGSVSYTF	TGTGCCAGCAGTTTGGGGTCCGTAAGCTACACCTTC
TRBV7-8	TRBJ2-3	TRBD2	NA	CASSLLAGGKETQYF	TGTGCCAGCAGCTTACTAGCGGGAGGGAAAGAGACGCAGTATTTC
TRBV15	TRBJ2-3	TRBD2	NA	CATSRALAGGTDTQYF	TGTGCCACCAGCAGAGCTTTAGCGGGGGGCACAGATACGCAGTATTTT